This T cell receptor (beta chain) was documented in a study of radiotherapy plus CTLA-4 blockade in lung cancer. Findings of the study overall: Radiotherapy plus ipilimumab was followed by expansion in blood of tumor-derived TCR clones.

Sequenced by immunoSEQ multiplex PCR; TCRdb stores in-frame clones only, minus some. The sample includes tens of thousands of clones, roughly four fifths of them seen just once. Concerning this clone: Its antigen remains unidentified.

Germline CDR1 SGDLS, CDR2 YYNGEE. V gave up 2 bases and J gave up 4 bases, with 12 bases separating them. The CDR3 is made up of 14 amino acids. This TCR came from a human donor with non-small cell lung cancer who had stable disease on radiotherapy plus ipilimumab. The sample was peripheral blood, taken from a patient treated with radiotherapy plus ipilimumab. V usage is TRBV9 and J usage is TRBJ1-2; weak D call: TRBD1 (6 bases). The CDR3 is CASSVSGQTYGYTF. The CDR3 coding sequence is TGTGCCAGCAGCGTTAGTGGACAGACCTATGGCTACACCTTC.